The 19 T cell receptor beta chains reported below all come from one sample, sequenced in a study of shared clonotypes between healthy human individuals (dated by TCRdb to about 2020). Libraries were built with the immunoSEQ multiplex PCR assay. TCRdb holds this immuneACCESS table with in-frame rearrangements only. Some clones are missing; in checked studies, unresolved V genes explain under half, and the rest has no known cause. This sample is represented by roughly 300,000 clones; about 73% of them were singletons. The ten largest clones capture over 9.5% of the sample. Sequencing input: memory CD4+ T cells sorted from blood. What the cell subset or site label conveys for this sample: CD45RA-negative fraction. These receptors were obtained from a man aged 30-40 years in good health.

CDR3 bases: TGCAGCGTGAAATACACGGCTTACGAGCAGTACTTC. This sequence encodes CSVKYTAYEQYF. The genes are TRBV29-1 and TRBJ2-7; D ambiguous. Trimming stripped 6 bases from V and 4 bases from J, with 13 bases between. The CDR3 loop spans 12 amino acids. Germline CDR1 SQVTM, CDR2 ANQGSEA.

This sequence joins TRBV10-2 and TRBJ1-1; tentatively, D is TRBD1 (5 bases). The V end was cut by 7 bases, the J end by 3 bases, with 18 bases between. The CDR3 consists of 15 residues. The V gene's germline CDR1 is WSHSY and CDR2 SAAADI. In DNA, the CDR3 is TGCGCCAGCAAGGCTTGGGACGGAGGACACACTGAAGCTTTCTTT. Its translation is CASKAWDGGHTEAFF.

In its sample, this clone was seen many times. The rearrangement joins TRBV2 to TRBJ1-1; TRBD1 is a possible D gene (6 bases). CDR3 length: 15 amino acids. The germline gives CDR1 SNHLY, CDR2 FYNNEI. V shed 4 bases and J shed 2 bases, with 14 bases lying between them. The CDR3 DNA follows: TGTGCCAGCAGTGCGCGAGGGGGGGGAAACACTGAAGCTTTCTTT. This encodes CASSARGGGNTEAFF.

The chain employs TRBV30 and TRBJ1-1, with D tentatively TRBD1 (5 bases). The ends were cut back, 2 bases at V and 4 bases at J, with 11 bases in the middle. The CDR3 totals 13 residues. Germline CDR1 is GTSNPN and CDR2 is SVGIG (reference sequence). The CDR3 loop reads CAWSKTVPTEAFF. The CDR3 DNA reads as TGTGCCTGGAGTAAGACAGTTCCCACTGAAGCTTTCTTT.

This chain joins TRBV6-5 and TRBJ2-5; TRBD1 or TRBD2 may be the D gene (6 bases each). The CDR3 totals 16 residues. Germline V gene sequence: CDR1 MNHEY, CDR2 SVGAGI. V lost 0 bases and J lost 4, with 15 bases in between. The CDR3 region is CASSYSPGASRETQYF. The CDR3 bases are TGTGCCAGCAGTTACTCACCGGGGGCCTCAAGAGAGACCCAGTACTTC.

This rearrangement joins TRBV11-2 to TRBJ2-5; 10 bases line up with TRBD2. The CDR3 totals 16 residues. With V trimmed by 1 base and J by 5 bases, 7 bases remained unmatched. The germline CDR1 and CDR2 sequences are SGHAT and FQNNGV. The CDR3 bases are TGTGCCAGCAGCTTAGTTCCTAGCGGGAGAGGTGAGACCCAGTACTTC. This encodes CASSLVPSGRGETQYF.

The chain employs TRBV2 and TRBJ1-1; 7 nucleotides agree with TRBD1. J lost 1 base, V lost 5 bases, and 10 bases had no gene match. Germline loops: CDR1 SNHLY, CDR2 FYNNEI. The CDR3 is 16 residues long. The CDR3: CASSLIPGGANTEAFF. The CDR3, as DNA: TGTGCCAGCAGTCTAATCCCAGGGGGGGCGAACACTGAAGCTTTCTTT. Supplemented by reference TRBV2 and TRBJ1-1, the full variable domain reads EPEVTQTPSHQVTQMGQEVILRCVPISNHLYFYWYRQILGQKVEFLVSFYNNEISEKSEIFDDQFSVERPDGSNFTLKIRSTKLEDSAMYFCASSLIPGGANTEAFFGQGTRLTVV.

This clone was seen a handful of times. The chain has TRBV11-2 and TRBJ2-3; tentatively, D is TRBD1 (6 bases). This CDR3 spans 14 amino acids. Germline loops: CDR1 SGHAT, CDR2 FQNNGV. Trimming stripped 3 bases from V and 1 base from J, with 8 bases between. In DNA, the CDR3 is TGTGCCAGCAGCTTCAGACAGGGCACAGATACGCAGTATTTT. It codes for CASSFRQGTDTQYF.

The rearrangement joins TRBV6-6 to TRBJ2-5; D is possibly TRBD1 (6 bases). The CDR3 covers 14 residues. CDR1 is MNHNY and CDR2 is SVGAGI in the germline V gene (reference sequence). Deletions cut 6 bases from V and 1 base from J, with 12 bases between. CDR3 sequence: CASSQGSLQETQYF. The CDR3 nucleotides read TGTGCCAGCAGCCAGGGGAGTCTCCAAGAGACCCAGTACTTC.

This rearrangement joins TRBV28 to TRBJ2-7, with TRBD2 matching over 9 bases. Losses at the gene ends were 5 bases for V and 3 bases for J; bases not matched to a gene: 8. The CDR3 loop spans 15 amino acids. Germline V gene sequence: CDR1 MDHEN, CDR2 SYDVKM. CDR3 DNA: TGTGCCAGCAGTCCGATAGCGGGAGAGGGCTACGAGCAGTACTTC. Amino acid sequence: CASSPIAGEGYEQYF.

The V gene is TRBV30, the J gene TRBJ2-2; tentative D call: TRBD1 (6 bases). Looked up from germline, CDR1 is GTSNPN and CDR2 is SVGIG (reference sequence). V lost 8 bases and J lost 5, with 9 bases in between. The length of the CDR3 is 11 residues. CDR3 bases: TGTGCCGGCAGGGGTACCGGGGAGCTGTTTTTT. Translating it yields CAGRGTGELFF.

The CDR3 loop is CASSRVGDQTLHF. As DNA, the CDR3 is TGCGCCAGCAGCCGGGTTGGGGATCAAACCCTCCACTTT. The J gene is TRBJ1-6, the V gene TRBV5-1; D is ambiguous. The CDR3 totals 13 residues. CDR1 SGHRS and CDR2 YFSETQ come from the germline V gene. V dropped 4 bases and J dropped 14 bases, with 16 bases sitting between them.

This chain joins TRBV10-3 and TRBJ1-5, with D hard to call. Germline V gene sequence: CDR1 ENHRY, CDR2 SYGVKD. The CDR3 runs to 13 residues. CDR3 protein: CAQSAEGNQPQHF. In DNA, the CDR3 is TGTGCGCAGAGTGCGGAGGGCAATCAGCCCCAGCATTTT.

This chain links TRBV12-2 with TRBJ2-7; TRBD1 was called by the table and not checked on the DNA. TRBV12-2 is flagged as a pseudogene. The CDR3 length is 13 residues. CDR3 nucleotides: TGTGCAAGTCGCTCGACAGGGAGGCACGAGCAGTACTTC. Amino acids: CASRSTGRHEQYF.

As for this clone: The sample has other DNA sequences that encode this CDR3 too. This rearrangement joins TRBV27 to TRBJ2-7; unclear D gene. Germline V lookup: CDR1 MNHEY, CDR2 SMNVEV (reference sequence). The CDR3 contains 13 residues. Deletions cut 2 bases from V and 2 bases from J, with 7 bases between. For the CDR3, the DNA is TGTGCCAGCAGTTTACTGGGAACCTACGAGCAGTACTTC. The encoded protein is CASSLLGTYEQYF.

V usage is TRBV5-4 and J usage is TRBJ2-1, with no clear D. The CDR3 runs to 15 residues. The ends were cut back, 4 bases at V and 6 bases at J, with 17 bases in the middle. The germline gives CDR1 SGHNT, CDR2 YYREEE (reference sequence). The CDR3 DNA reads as TGTGCCAGCAGCCCTGGACCGGCAATCATCAATGAGCAGTTCTTC. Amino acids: CASSPGPAIINEQFF.

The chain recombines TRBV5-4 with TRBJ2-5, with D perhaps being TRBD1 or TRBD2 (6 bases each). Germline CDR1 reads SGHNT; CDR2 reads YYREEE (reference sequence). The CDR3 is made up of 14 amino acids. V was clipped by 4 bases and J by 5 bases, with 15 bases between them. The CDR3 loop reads CASSPNRAGETQYF. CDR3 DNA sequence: TGTGCCAGCAGCCCAAACAGGGCGGGGGAGACCCAGTACTTC.

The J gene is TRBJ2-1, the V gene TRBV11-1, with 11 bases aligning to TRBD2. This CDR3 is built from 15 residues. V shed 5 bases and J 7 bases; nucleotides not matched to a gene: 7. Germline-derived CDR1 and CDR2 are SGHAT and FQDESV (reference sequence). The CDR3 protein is CASSRLRTSGNEQFF. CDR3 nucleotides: TGTGCCAGCAGCCGACTAAGGACTAGCGGGAATGAGCAGTTCTTC.

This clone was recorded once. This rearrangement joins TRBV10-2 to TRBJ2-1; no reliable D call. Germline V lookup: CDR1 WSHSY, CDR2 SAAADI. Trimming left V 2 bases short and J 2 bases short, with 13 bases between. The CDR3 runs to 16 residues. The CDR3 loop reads CASSEDQQRPYNEQFF. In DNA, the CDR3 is TGCGCCAGCAGTGAGGATCAACAGCGCCCCTACAATGAGCAGTTCTTC.